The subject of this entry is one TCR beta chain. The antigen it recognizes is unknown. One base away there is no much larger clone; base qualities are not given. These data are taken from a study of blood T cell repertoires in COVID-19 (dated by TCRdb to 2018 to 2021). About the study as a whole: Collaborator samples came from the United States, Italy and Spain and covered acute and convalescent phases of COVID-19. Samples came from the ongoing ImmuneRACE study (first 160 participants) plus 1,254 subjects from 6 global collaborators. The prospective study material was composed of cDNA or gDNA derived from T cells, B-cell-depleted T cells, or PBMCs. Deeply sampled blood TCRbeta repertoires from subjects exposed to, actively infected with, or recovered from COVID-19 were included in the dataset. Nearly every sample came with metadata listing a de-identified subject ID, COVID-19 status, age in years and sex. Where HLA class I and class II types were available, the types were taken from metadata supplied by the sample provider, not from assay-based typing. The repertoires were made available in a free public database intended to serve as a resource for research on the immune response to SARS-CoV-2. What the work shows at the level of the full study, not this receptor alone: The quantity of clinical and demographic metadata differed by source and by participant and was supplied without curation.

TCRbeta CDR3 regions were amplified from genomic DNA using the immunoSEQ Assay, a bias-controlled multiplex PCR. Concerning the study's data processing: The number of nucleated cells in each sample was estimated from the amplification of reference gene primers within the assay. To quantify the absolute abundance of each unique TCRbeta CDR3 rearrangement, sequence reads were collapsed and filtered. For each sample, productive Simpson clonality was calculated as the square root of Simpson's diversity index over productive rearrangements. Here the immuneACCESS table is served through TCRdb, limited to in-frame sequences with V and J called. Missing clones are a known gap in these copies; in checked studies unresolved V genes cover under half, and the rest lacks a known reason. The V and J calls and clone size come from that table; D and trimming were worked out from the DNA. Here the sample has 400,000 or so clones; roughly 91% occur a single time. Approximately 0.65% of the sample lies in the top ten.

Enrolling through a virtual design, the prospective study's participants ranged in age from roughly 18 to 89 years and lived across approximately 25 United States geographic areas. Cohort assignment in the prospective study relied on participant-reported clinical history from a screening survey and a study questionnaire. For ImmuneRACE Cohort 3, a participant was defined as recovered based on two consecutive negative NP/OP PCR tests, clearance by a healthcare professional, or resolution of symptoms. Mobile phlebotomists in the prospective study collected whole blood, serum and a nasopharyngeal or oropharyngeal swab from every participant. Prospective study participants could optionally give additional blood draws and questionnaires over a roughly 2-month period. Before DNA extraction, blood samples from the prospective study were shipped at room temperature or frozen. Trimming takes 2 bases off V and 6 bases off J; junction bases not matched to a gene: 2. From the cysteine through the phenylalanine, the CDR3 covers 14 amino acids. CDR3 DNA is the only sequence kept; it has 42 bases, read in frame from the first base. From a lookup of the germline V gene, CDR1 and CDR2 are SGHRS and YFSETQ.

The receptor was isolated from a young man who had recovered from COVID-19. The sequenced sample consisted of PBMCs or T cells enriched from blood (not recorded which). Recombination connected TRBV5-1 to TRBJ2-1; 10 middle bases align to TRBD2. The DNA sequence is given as TGCGCCAGCAGCTTATCTAGCGGGAGCAATGAGCAGTTCTTC. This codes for CASSLSSGSNEQFF. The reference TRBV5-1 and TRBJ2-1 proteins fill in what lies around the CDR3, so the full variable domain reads KAGVTQTPRYLIKTRGQQVTLSCSPISGHRSVSWYQQTPGQGLQFLFEYFSETQRNKGNFPGRFSGRQFSNSRSEMNVSTLELGDSALYLCASSLSSGSNEQFFGPGTRLTVL.